The rows below give T cell receptor beta chains drawn from one sample of a study of CD8+CD57+ T cells in acquired aplastic anemia. TCRdb fed the reads into MiXCR, producing one record per CDR3 protein. The table lists about 400,000 distinct CDR3 sequences, 55% to 75% of them singletons. Sequences were obtained from sorted CD4+, CD8+, or CD8+CD57+ T cells (not recorded which) from PBMCs. The receptors shown here come from a human donor in good health, serving as a control. The CDR3 runs from the conserved cysteine through the conserved F or W. D genes are given only for firm matches. Size tells how often a clone was seen (once, few, many) or the class of an expanded clone, and some rows leave it out.

d_call clone_size j_call v_call cdr3_nt cdr3_aa
TRBD2 . TRBJ2-1 TRBV12-3/TRBV12-4 TGCGCCAGCAGTTTAGGGCTAGCGGGGGCATACAATGGGCAGTTCTTC CASSLGLAGAYNGQFF
TRBD1 . TRBJ1-3 TRBV18 TGTGCCAGCTCACCATCGGGACAGGGGGCCGGAAACACCATATATTTT CASSPSGQGAGNTIYF
. . TRBJ1-2 TRBV7-6 TGTGCCAGCAGCGCCGGCAATTCCGCTGACTATGGCTACACCTTC CASSAGNSADYGYTF
. . TRBJ2-1 TRBV7-2 TGTGCCAGCAGCGCGCTAGAGACACAGTACTATGAGCAGTTCTTC CASSALETQYYEQFF
. . TRBJ2-3 TRBV2 TGTGCCAGCAGCTGGGATACAGATATGGAGTATTTT CASSWDTDMEYF
. . TRBJ1-2 TRBV20-1 TGCAGTGCGAGTAGGCAGGGAGGTGTTAATGGCTACACCTTC CSASRQGGVNGYTF
TRBD1 . TRBJ1-6 TRBV6-6 TGTGCCAGCAGTTACACAGGGGGCTATAATTCACCCCTCCGCTTT CASSYTGGYNSPLRF
. many TRBJ2-5 TRBV11-2 TGTGCCAGCAGCTATTCAGAGACCCAGTACTTC CASSYSETQYF
TRBD1 . TRBJ2-1 TRBV5-1 TGTGCCAGCACCCACAGGACAGGCGATGAGCAGTTCTTC CASTHRTGDEQFF
. . TRBJ1-6 TRBV9 TGTGCCAGCAGCGTAGCTGGTAGGGGTGAGACCCAGTACCACTTT CASSVAGRGETQYHF
. . TRBJ1-4 TRBV10-3 TGTGCCATCAGTGAGGGACCGGGACCGAATAATGAAAAACTGTTTTTT CAISEGPGPNNEKLFF
. . TRBJ2-1 TRBV20-1 TGCAGCGCAAGAGTTATAGGCAGGGGCTATGAGCAGTTCTTC CSARVIGRGYEQFF
. . TRBJ2-7 TRBV10-1 TGTGCCAGCATTGTCGATGACTGGAACAACGAGCCTTTCTTT CASIVDDWNNEPFF
TRBD1 . TRBJ2-1 TRBV10-3 TGTGCCAGCAGTGGGACAGGGAACCATAAGCAGTTCTTC CASSGTGNHKQFF
. many TRBJ1-6 TRBV19 TGTGCCAGTAGTACCCGAGATTCACCCCTCCACTTT CASSTRDSPLHF
. many TRBJ1-2 TRBV14 TGTGCCAGCAGCCAAGATTCCCTCGGGGGCTACACCTTC CASSQDSLGGYTF
. . TRBJ2-2 TRBV7-2 TGTGCCAGCAGCTCCCAGGGTGGTAATCAGCCCCAGCAGTTTTTT CASSSQGGNQPQQFF
TRBD1 . TRBJ2-5 TRBV25-1 TGTGCCAGCAGTGAATTGATTACAGGGGGCCAAGAGACCCAGTACTTC CASSELITGGQETQYF
. . TRBJ1-2 TRBV20-1 TGCAGTGCTACTCCGGGTCCGAACTATGGCTACACCTTC CSATPGPNYGYTF
TRBD2 . TRBJ2-7 TRBV5-1 TGCGCCAGCAGCTTGGGAACTAGCGGGGGGGCTTCCTACGAGCAGTACTTC CASSLGTSGGASYEQYF
. . TRBJ2-3 TRBV7-2 TGTGCCAGCAGCTTAGATCCCAGGGGCAATACGCAGTATTTT CASSLDPRGNTQYF
. . TRBJ2-7 TRBV5-1 TGCGCCAGCAGCGGAACTAGCACAGATACGTACGAGCAGTACTTC CASSGTSTDTYEQYF
TRBD2 . TRBJ2-3 TRBV15 TGTGCCACCAGCAGTGTGGAGCGGGGGGGTACGCAGTATTTT CATSSVERGGTQYF
TRBD1 . TRBJ1-1 TRBV20-1 TGCAGTGCCGGCGAGGGGGTAGGGACAGGGTTTGCTTTCTTT CSAGEGVGTGFAFF
TRBD2 . TRBJ2-7 TRBV20-1 TGCAGTGCTCGTACCGGGGGGGTGGATACCTACGAGCAGTACTTC CSARTGGVDTYEQYF
. few TRBJ2-1 TRBV11-2 TGTGCCAGCAGCTTAGGGGGGGTCCGTTACGATGAGCAGTTCTTC CASSLGGVRYDEQFF
TRBD1 . TRBJ2-7 TRBV13 TGTGCCAGCAGTTTGGGACAGGGCCAAGCCTACGAGCAGTACTTC CASSLGQGQAYEQYF
TRBD1 . TRBJ2-1 TRBV20-1 TGCAGTGCCCCCACCCGACAGGGGCGGAATGAGCAGTTCTTC CSAPTRQGRNEQFF
. . TRBJ2-5 TRBV20-1 TGCAGTGCTAGCACCCAGGGCTGGACTGAGTACTTC CSASTQGWTEYF
. . TRBJ1-1 TRBV10-3 TGTGCCATCAGTTCTGGCCAACCGCCCACTGAAGCTTTCTTT CAISSGQPPTEAFF
TRBD2 . TRBJ2-5 TRBV2 TGTGCCAGCAGTGGACTAGCGGGGTCACAAGAGACCCAGTACTTC CASSGLAGSQETQYF
. . TRBJ1-2 TRBV7-3 TGTGCCAGCAGCAGCCCTAAGGGGGGGGACTATGGCTACACCTTC CASSSPKGGDYGYTF
. . TRBJ1-1 TRBV10-3 TGTGCCATCGCTTTCACATCGGGTACTGGCGACTTCTTT CAIAFTSGTGDFF
TRBD2 . TRBJ2-7 TRBV13 TGTGCCAGCAGCACAACTAGCGGGGGGTGGTACGAGCAGTACTTC CASSTTSGGWYEQYF
. . TRBJ1-6 TRBV12-5 TGTGCCAAAAGTGGAAGGGGGAAGAATTCACTCCTCCACTTT CAKSGRGKNSLLHF
. . TRBJ2-3 TRBV7-2 TGTGCCAGCACCAGATACAGAGGGGCTGCGCAGTATTTT CASTRYRGAAQYF
. . TRBJ2-7 TRBV11-2 TGTGCCAGCAGCTCCTCAGGACCGGGCTCCTACGAGCAGTACTTC CASSSSGPGSYEQYF
. . TRBJ2-1 TRBV5-4 TGTGCCAGCAGCGGGGGCGTAGGGGCCGATGAGCAGTTCTTC CASSGGVGADEQFF
. . TRBJ1-2 TRBV20-1 TGCAGTGCAAGAGTGTACAACAAACGTGGCTACACCTTC CSARVYNKRGYTF
TRBD1 . TRBJ2-7 TRBV7-2 TGTGCCAGCAGCGCCGGGACAGGGTTGAGTCAGCCCCAGGAGCAGTACTTC CASSAGTGLSQPQEQYF
. . TRBJ1-3 TRBV7-2 TGTGCCAGCACCCTTGTGGGGCTGGCGGCTGGAAACACGATATATTTT CASTLVGLAAGNTIYF
. many TRBJ1-2 TRBV6-2/TRBV6-3 TGTGCCAGCAGTTTGGCTTACAGGTCACCCCTCTATGGCTACACCTTC CASSLAYRSPLYGYTF
TRBD1 . TRBJ2-7 TRBV7-2 TGTGCCAGCAGCTTATCATCACGCCCCACTCAAGGGGACAGCTCCTACGAGCAGTACTTC CASSLSSRPTQGDSSYEQYF
. . TRBJ1-3 TRBV14 TGTGCCAGCAGCCAAGAATGGCCTGGAAACACCATATATTTT CASSQEWPGNTIYF
. . TRBJ2-3 TRBV5-1 TGCGCCAGCAGCCTGGAGGGCACGAACACAGATACGCAGTATTTT CASSLEGTNTDTQYF
. . TRBJ2-2 TRBV19 TGTGCCAGTAGTCCGCTGACACAGGGTAGTTCACCCCACCACTTTTTT CASSPLTQGSSPHHFF
TRBD1 once TRBJ2-5 TRBV7-2 TGTGCCAGCAGCTTCGCGACAGGGGAGACCAAGTACTTC CASSFATGETKYF
. . TRBJ2-6 TRBV5-1 TGTGCCAGCAGCTTAGTCACCGAGAATGACAACGTCCTGACTTTC CASSLVTENDNVLTF
. . TRBJ2-5 TRBV7-2 TGTGCCAGCAGCTCGAGCTCCTACAATGAGCAGTTCTTCTACTTC CASSSSSYNEQFFYF
. many TRBJ1-2 TRBV29-1 TGCAGCACGGGGGTACAGGCCTCTAACTATGGCTACACCTTC CSTGVQASNYGYTF
. . TRBJ1-1 TRBV20-1 TGCAGTGCTGCTAGCGGGGGGCCGGTCGAAGCTTTCTTT CSAASGGPVEAFF
. . TRBJ2-7 TRBV9 TGTGCCAGCAGCGTAAGTCCCAGAAGTTCCGCGAGCTCCTACGAGCAGTACTTC CASSVSPRSSASSYEQYF
. many TRBJ1-2 TRBV12-3/TRBV12-4 TGTGCCAGCAGTTTAGAGCAGGCTACTTCTAACTATGGCTACACCTTC CASSLEQATSNYGYTF
. many TRBJ2-7 TRBV6-5 TGTGCCAGCGGGCCGACCTGGACGTCCTACGAGCAGTACTTC CASGPTWTSYEQYF
. many TRBJ1-2 TRBV12-3/TRBV12-4 TGTGCCAGCAGTCGGGAGGGTTTGTATGGCTACACCTTC CASSREGLYGYTF
. . TRBJ1-1 TRBV7-2 TGTGCCAGCAGCTTGGGACTGGGGGCAAGCACTGAAGCTTTCTTT CASSLGLGASTEAFF
. . TRBJ2-7 TRBV9 TGTGCCAGCAGCTACCACGACAGGTCCGACGAGCAGTACTTC CASSYHDRSDEQYF
. . TRBJ2-2 TRBV7-8 TGTGCCAGCAGTCCTGACGGTCTTAGCGCCGGGGAGCTGTTTTTT CASSPDGLSAGELFF